This T cell receptor beta chain was profiled in a study of OX40 agonist ivuxolimab in advanced cancers. General study points: Both blood CD4+ and CD8+ T cells showed clonal growth by week 6 at 0.1 to 3.0 mg/kg.

Profiled with immunoSEQ multiplex PCR; TCRdb holds only in-frame clones, not every one. This sample yields roughly 81,000 clones, of which 94% are seen a single time; roughly 11% belongs to the top ten. Autoimmune disease history or systemic immunosuppression barred patients. Regarding this clone: The antigen remains undetermined.

The V end lost 3 bases, the J end lost 9 bases, and 14 bases lay between the germline ends. Germline CDR1 reads SGHNT; CDR2 reads YENEEA. This CDR3 is built from 13 residues. This sample comprised CD4+ or CD8+ T cells sorted from blood, obtained in a trial of the OX40 agonist ivuxolimab. The rearrangement uses TRBV11-3 and TRBJ1-1; TRBD1 might be the D (6 bases). The receptor's source is an adult with an advanced solid tumor such as melanoma, head and neck, liver or kidney cancer. The CDR3 bases are TGTGCCAGCAGCTTCGGTGTCGGGACACAAGCTTTCTTT. It translates to CASSFGVGTQAFF.